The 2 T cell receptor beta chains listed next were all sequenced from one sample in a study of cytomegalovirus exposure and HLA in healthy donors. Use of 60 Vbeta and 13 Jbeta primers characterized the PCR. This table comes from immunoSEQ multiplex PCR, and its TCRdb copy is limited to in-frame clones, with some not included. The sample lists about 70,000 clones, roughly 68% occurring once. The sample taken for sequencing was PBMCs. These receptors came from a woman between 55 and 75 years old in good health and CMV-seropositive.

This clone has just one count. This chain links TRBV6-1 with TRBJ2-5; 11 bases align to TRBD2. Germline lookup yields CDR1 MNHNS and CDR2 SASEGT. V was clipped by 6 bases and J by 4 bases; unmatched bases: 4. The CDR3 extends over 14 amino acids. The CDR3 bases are TGTGCCAGCAGGTTAGCGGGGGGGCGAGAGACCCAGTACTTC. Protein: CASRLAGGRETQYF.

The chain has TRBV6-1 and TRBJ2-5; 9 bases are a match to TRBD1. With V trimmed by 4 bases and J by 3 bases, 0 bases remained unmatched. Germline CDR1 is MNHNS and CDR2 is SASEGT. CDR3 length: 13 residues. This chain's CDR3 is CASSGTGEETQYF. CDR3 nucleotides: TGTGCCAGCAGTGGGACAGGGGAAGAGACCCAGTACTTC.